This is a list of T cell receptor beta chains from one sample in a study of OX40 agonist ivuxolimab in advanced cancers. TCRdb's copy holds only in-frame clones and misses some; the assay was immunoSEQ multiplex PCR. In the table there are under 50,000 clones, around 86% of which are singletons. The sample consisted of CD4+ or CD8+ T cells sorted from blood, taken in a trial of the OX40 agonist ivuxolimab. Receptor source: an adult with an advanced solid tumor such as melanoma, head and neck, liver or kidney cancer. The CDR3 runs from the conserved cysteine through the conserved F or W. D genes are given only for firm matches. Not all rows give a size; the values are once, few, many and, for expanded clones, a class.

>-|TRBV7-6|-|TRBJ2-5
CATALQETQYF
TGTGCCACCGCCCTACAAGAGACCCAGTACTTC
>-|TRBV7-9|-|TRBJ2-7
CASSLQGISSYEQYF
TGTGCCAGCAGCTTACAGGGTATCTCCTCCTACGAGCAGTACTTC
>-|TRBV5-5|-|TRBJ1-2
CASSLGTPGYTF
TGTGCCAGCAGCTTGGGGACCCCCGGCTACACCTTC
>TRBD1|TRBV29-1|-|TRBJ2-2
CSVKVPGQGTGELFF
TGCAGCGTCAAGGTCCCGGGACAGGGAACTGGGGAGCTGTTTTTT
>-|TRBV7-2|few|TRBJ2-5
CASSLVSGNFQETQYF
TGTGCCAGCAGCTTAGTCTCGGGCAATTTCCAAGAGACCCAGTACTTC
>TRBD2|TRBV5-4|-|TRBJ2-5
CASSFLAGGRETQYF
TGTGCCAGCAGCTTCCTAGCGGGGGGGCGCGAGACCCAGTACTTC
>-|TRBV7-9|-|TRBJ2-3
CASSLGGDRSTDTQYF
TGTGCCAGCAGCTTAGGTGGCGACCGAAGCACAGATACGCAGTATTTT
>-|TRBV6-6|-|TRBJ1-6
CASRGWSSPLHF
TGTGCCAGCAGGGGGTGGTCTTCACCCCTCCACTTT
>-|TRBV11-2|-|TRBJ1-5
CASSPTQGNQPQHF
TGTGCCAGCAGCCCTACCCAGGGAAATCAGCCCCAGCATTTT
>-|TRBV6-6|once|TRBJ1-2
CASSYGRGSYGYTF
TGTGCCAGCAGTTACGGTCGGGGTAGCTATGGCTACACCTTC
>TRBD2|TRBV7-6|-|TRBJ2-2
CASSTPDWLAGGLGTGELFF
TGTGCCAGCAGCACACCCGACTGGCTAGCGGGGGGGCTAGGCACCGGGGAGCTGTTTTTT
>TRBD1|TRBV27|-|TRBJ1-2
CASSFDRGNYGYTF
TGTGCCAGCAGTTTCGACAGGGGAAACTATGGCTACACCTTC
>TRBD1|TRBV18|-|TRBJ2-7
CASSPSGQGGYEQYF
TGTGCCAGCTCACCATCAGGACAGGGCGGATACGAGCAGTACTTC
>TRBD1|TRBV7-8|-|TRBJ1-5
CASSLGGQGARSNQPQHF
TGTGCCAGCAGCTTAGGCGGGCAGGGGGCAAGGAGCAATCAGCCCCAGCATTTT
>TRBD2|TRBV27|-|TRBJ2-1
CASSLRLAGTLDYEQFF
TGTGCCAGCAGTTTACGATTAGCGGGAACCCTAGACTATGAGCAGTTCTTC
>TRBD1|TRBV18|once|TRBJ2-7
CASSPPGQGIYEQYF
TGTGCCAGCTCACCCCCGGGACAGGGGATCTACGAGCAGTACTTC
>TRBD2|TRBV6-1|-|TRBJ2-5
CASSLTSGRTETQYF
TGTGCCAGCAGCCTGACTAGCGGGAGGACCGAGACCCAGTACTTC
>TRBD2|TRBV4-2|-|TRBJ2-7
CASSQGHTSGFYEQYF
TGTGCCAGCAGCCAAGGTCATACTAGCGGGTTTTACGAGCAGTACTTC
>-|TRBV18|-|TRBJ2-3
CASSPPGTDTQYF
TGTGCCAGCTCACCACCGGGCACAGATACGCAGTATTTT
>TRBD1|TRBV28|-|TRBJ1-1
CASSPHGTGGTEAFF
TGTGCCAGCAGTCCCCACGGGACAGGGGGCACTGAAGCTTTCTTT
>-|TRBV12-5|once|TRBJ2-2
CASAESGELFF
TGTGCTAGTGCCGAGTCCGGGGAGCTGTTTTTT
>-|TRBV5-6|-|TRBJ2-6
CASSPDPGPGANVLTF
TGTGCCAGCAGTCCTGACCCGGGTCCTGGGGCCAACGTCCTGACTTTC
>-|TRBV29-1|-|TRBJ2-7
CSVQRDKTYEQYF
TGCAGCGTCCAGCGGGACAAGACCTACGAGCAGTACTTC
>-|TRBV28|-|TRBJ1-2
CASTWVQGDGYTF
TGTGCCAGCACCTGGGTACAGGGAGATGGCTACACCTTC
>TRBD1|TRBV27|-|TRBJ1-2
CASSSLLDRGTYGYTF
TGTGCCAGCAGTTCCCTCCTGGACAGGGGGACCTATGGCTACACCTTC
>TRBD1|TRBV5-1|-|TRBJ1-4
CASKRTGEVLGKLFF
TGCGCCAGCAAAAGAACAGGGGAGGTTTTGGGAAAACTGTTTTTT
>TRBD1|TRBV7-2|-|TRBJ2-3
CASSRRQGMSDTQYF
TGTGCCAGCAGCCGACGACAGGGGATGTCAGATACGCAGTATTTT
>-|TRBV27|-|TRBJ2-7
CASSRVGSYEQYF
TGTGCCAGCAGCCGCGTAGGGTCCTACGAGCAGTACTTC
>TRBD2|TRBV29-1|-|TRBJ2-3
CSGSGVSTDTQYF
TGCAGCGGTAGCGGGGTTAGCACAGATACGCAGTATTTT
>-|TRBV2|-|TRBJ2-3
CASRVTGPTDTQYF
TGTGCCAGCAGAGTGACGGGACCAACAGATACGCAGTATTTT
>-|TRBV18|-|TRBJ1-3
CASSPRDKVSGNTIYF
TGTGCCAGCTCACCACGCGACAAGGTGAGTGGAAACACCATATATTTT
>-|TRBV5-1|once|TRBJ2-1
CASSLDGVSSYNEQFF
TGCGCCAGCAGCTTGGACGGCGTGAGCTCCTACAATGAGCAGTTCTTC
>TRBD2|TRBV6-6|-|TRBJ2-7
CASSYRSGGGLGEQYF
TGTGCCAGCAGTTACAGGAGCGGGGGAGGACTCGGCGAGCAGTACTTC
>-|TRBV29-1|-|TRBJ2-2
CSVDGGGELFF
TGCAGCGTTGACGGAGGCGGGGAGCTGTTTTTT
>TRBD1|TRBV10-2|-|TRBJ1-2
CASSEYRGYGYTF
TGCGCCAGCAGTGAGTACAGGGGATACGGCTACACCTTC
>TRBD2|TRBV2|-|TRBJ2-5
CASSDPSGVETQYF
TGTGCCAGCAGTGACCCTAGCGGGGTAGAGACCCAGTACTTC
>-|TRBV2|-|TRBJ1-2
CASAAPTVSTDGYTF
TGTGCCAGCGCTGCACCGACGGTTTCCACGGATGGCTACACCTTC
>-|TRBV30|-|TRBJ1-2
CAWRETGGYGYTF
TGTGCCTGGAGAGAGACAGGCGGCTATGGCTACACCTTC
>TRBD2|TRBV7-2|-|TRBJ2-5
CASSLVAGGRETQYF
TGTGCCAGCAGCTTAGTGGCGGGGGGGCGTGAGACCCAGTACTTC
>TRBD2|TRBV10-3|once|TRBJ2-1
CAIREAGGSSYNEQFF
TGTGCCATCAGAGAAGCGGGAGGGTCTTCCTACAATGAGCAGTTCTTC
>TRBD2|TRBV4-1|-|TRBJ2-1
CASSLPLRTSRGNEQFF
TGCGCCAGCAGCCTCCCCCTTAGGACTAGCCGAGGCAATGAGCAGTTCTTC
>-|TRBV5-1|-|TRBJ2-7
CASSPSTGLSVREGVSYEQYF
TGCGCCAGCAGCCCATCGACAGGGCTAAGTGTGAGGGAGGGGGTCTCCTACGAGCAGTACTTC
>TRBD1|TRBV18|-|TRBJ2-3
CASSSTGGSTDTQYF
TGTGCCAGCTCATCGACAGGGGGAAGCACAGATACGCAGTATTTT
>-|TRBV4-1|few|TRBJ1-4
CASSQPRRGEKLFF
TGCGCCAGCAGCCAACCAAGACGAGGTGAAAAACTGTTTTTT
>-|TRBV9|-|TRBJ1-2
CASNRETYGYTF
TGTGCCAGCAACAGGGAGACCTATGGCTACACCTTC
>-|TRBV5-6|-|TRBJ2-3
CASSRDISMEDTQYF
TGTGCCAGCAGCCGGGACATCTCCATGGAAGATACGCAGTATTTT
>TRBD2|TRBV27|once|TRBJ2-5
CASSLGASGAPSQETQYF
TGTGCCAGCAGTTTAGGGGCAAGCGGGGCCCCTTCCCAAGAGACCCAGTACTTC
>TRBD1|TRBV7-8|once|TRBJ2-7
CASSLVLGQGHEQYF
TGTGCCAGCAGCTTAGTACTGGGACAGGGCCACGAGCAGTACTTC
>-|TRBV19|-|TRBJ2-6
CASTQGISGANVLTF
TGTGCCAGTACCCAGGGTATCTCTGGGGCCAACGTCCTGACTTTC
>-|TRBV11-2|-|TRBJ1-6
CASSFGPGAFNSPLHF
TGTGCCAGCAGCTTTGGACCGGGGGCCTTTAATTCACCCCTCCACTTT
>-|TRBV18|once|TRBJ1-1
CASSPSPGGRGPEAFF
TGTGCCAGCTCACCATCCCCGGGAGGTAGAGGACCTGAAGCTTTCTTT
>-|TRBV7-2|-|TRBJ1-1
CASSFEGSYTEAFF
TGTGCCAGCAGCTTTGAGGGGTCCTACACTGAAGCTTTCTTT
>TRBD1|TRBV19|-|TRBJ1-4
CASSSTTGRGEKLFF
TGTGCCAGTAGTAGCACGACAGGGCGAGGAGAAAAACTGTTTTTT